This TCR beta chain was sequenced for a study of T cell changes during pregnancy in multiple sclerosis (dated by TCRdb to about 2019). In terms of the full investigation: In women with multiple sclerosis, the researchers looked at how the T cell repertoire shifted as pregnancy progressed.

As to this clone: It has no known antigen specificity. Base quality data are lacking; no much larger clone is found one base away.

Library generation was performed with the immunoSEQ multiplex PCR assay. TCRdb holds this immuneACCESS table with in-frame rearrangements only. Some clones are missing; in checked studies, unresolved V genes explain under half, and the rest has no known cause. Recorded for this sample are about 60,000 clones; about 94% of them occurred a single time. The ten largest clones represent 2.5% to 4% of the sample. From the cysteine up to the phenylalanine, the CDR3 has a length of 16 residues. Of all the DNA, just the CDR3 is kept, 48 bases in frame from base 1. Trimming takes 6 bases from V and 0 bases from J, and the germline ends sit 12 bases apart. The germline V gene encodes CDR1 MNHEY and CDR2 SMNVEV (reference sequence).

The TCR sequence derives from a female donor with multiple sclerosis, enrolled in a pregnancy study. The rearranged chain carries TRBV27 and TRBJ2-6, with the D gene too uncertain to name. The source was CD8+ T cells from peripheral blood mononuclear cells, collected in the second trimester of pregnancy. The CDR3 sequence is CASSFYPISGANVLTF. The DNA is as follows: TGTGCCAGCAGCTTCTACCCGATCTCTGGGGCCAACGTCCTGACTTTC.